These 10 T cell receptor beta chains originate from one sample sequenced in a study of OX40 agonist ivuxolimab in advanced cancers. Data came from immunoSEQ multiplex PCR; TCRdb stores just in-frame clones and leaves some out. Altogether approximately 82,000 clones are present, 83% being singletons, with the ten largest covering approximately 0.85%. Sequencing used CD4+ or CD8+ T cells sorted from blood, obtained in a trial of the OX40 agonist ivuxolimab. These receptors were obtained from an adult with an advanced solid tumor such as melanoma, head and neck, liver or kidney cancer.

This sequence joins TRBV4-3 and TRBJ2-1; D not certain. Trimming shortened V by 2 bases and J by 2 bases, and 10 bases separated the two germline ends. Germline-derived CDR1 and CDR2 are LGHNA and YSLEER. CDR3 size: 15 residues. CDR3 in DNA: TGCGCCAGCAGCCAATCGGCGGCTACCTACAATGAGCAGTTCTTC. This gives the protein CASSQSAATYNEQFF.

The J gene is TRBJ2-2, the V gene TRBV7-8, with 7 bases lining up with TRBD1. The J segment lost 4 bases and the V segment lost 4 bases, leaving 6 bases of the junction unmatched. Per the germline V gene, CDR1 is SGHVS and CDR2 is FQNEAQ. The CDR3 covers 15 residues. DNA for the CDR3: TGTGCCAGCAGCTCCCGGGACAGCTTCACCGGGGAGCTGTTTTTT. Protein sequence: CASSSRDSFTGELFF.

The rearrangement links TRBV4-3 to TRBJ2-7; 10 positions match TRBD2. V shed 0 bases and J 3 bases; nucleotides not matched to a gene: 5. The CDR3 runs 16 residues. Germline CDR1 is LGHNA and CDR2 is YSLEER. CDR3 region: CASSQEAASGGYEQYF. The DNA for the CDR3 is TGCGCCAGCAGCCAAGAGGCGGCTAGCGGGGGCTACGAGCAGTACTTC.

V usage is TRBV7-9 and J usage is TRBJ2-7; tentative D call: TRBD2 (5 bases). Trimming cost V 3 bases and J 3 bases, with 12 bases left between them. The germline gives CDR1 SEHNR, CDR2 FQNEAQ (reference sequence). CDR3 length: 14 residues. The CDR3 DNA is TGTGCCAGCAGCTTGGACGGGGTACTCTACGAGCAGTACTTC. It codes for CASSLDGVLYEQYF.

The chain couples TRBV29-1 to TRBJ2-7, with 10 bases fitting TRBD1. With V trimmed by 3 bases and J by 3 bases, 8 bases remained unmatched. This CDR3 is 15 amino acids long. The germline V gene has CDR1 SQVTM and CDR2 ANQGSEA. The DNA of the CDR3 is TGCAGCGTTGATACCGGGACAGGGGTGGTCTACGAGCAGTACTTC. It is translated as CSVDTGTGVVYEQYF.

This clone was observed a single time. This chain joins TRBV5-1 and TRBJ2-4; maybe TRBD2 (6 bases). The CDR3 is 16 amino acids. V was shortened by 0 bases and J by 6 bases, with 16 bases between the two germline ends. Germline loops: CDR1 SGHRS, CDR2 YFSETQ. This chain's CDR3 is CASSLDSGGTLNIQYF. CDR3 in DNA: TGCGCCAGCAGCTTGGATTCTGGCGGGACGTTAAACATTCAGTACTTC.

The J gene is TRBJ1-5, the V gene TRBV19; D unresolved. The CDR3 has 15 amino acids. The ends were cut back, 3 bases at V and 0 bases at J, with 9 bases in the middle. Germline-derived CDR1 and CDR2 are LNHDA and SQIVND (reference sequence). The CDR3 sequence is CASSIMVGSNQPQHF. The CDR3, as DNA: TGTGCCAGTAGTATTATGGTCGGTAGCAATCAGCCCCAGCATTTT.

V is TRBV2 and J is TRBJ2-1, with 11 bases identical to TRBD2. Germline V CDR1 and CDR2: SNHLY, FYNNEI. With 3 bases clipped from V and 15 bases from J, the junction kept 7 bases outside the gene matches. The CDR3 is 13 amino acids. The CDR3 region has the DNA TGTGCCAGCAGTGATTCCCTAGCGGGGGGAAGGTTCTTC. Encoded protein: CASSDSLAGGRFF.

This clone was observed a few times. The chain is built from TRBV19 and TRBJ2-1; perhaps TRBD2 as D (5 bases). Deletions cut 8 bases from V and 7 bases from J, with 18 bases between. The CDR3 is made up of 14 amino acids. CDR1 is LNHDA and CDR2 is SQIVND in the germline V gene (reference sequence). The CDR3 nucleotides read TGTGCCAGTCGGACTCAGCATCTCTTGAATGAGCAGTTCTTC. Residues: CASRTQHLLNEQFF. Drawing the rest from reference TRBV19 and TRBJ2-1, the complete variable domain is DGGITQSPKYLFRKEGQNVTLSCEQNLNHDAMYWYRQDPGQGLRLIYYSQIVNDFQKGDIAEGYSVSREKKESFPLTVTSAQKNPTAFYLCASRTQHLLNEQFFGPGTRLTVL.

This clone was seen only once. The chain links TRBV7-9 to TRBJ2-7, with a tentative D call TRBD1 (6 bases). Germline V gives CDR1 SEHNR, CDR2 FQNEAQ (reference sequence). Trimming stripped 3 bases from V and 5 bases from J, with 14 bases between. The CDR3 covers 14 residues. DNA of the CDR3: TGTGCCAGCAGCTTTGCCCAACAGGGAAACGAGCAGTACTTC. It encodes CASSFAQQGNEQYF.